This entry lists 20 T cell receptor beta chains sequenced from one sample in a study of blood T cell repertoires in COVID-19. TCRdb's copy holds only in-frame clones and misses some; the assay was immunoSEQ multiplex PCR. The sample lists about 130,000 clones, approximately 81% seen once, with 1.1% to 1.5% in the top ten. Sequences were obtained from peripheral blood. Source of these receptors: a man in his 60s with acute or convalescent COVID-19.

The chain combines TRBV6-5 with TRBJ2-3; D ambiguous. V was clipped by 6 bases and J by 2 bases, with 9 bases between them. The germline V gene has CDR1 MNHEY and CDR2 SVGAGI. The CDR3 is made up of 13 amino acids. The CDR3 nucleotides are TGTGCCAGCAGCCCAGGATTCACAGATACGCAGTATTTT. It is translated as CASSPGFTDTQYF.

Only one count was recorded for this clone. This rearrangement joins TRBV9 to TRBJ2-6; 11 bases are a match to TRBD2. The germline V gene encodes CDR1 SGDLS and CDR2 YYNGEE. The CDR3 spans 18 residues. With 4 bases clipped from V and 3 bases from J, the junction kept 9 bases outside the gene matches. CDR3 sequence reads: CASSPHSGRAFGANVLTF. The CDR3 DNA reads as TGTGCCAGCAGCCCTCATAGCGGGAGGGCCTTTGGGGCCAACGTCCTGACTTTC.

V usage is TRBV9 and J usage is TRBJ2-2; TRBD1 matches at 8 bases. This CDR3 is 12 amino acids long. The J segment lost 5 bases and the V segment lost 7 bases, leaving 1 base of the junction unmatched. Germline lookup yields CDR1 SGDLS and CDR2 YYNGEE. CDR3 region: CASQGATGELFF. CDR3 DNA sequence: TGTGCCAGCCAGGGGGCAACCGGGGAGCTGTTTTTT.

The genes are TRBV5-1 and TRBJ2-1; TRBD2 matches at 8 bases. Germline V gene sequence: CDR1 SGHRS, CDR2 YFSETQ. This CDR3 is 17 amino acids long. J lost 8 bases, V lost 6 bases, and 19 bases had no gene match. The CDR3 sequence: CASTIREGSGANDEQFF. Written as DNA, the CDR3 is TGCGCCAGCACCATTCGGGAGGGTAGCGGGGCTAATGATGAGCAGTTCTTC.

The chain carries TRBV10-1 and TRBJ1-2; D is perhaps TRBD1 (5 bases). This CDR3 contains 16 residues. Germline CDR1 is WNHNN and CDR2 is SYGVQD (reference sequence). Trimming cost V 0 bases and J 6 bases, with 17 bases left between them. The CDR3 loop is CASSESRLGGLHGYTF. The DNA of the CDR3 is TGCGCCAGCAGTGAGTCTCGGCTCGGGGGACTTCATGGCTACACCTTC.

The chain couples TRBV19 to TRBJ2-7, with 8 bases fitting TRBD1. The J segment lost 6 bases and the V segment lost 6 bases, leaving 10 bases of the junction unmatched. The germline gives CDR1 LNHDA, CDR2 SQIVND (reference sequence). The length of the CDR3 is 14 residues. This CDR3 reads CASSPKTGATEQYF. The DNA for the CDR3 is TGTGCCAGTAGCCCCAAGACAGGGGCGACCGAGCAGTACTTC.

The chain uses TRBV5-1 and TRBJ2-5; 8 nucleotides line up with TRBD1. CDR3 length equals 15 residues. Germline V gene sequence: CDR1 SGHRS, CDR2 YFSETQ. Unmatched junction bases numbered 6, after V lost 4 bases and J lost 1 base. The CDR3 nucleotides are TGCGCCAGCAGCCCACTACAGGGGGGCCAAGAGACCCAGTACTTC. Protein product: CASSPLQGGQETQYF.

The chain joins TRBV5-1 to TRBJ2-5; TRBD1 matches 12 bases. V lost 0 bases to trimming and J lost 5 bases; unmatched junction nucleotides: 5. The CDR3 consists of 16 residues. Germline assignment: CDR1 SGHRS and CDR2 YFSETQ. The CDR3 is CASSLDGTGGYETQYF. The CDR3 DNA sequence: TGCGCCAGCAGCTTGGATGGGACAGGGGGCTATGAGACCCAGTACTTC.

The V and J genes are TRBV6-5 and TRBJ2-5; TRBD2 is a possible D gene (5 bases). The V end was cut by 6 bases, the J end by 7 bases, with 15 bases between. In germline, CDR1 is MNHEY, CDR2 SVGAGI. The CDR3 extends over 13 amino acids. The CDR3 protein is CASRDQPGRTQYF. The CDR3 DNA follows: TGTGCCAGCAGGGATCAGCCTGGGAGGACCCAGTACTTC.

The chain joins TRBV23-1 to TRBJ2-7; D not certain. TRBV23-1 is an ORF, and what it does is uncertain. The CDR3 consists of 13 residues. The V end was cut by 2 bases, the J end by 2 bases, with 7 bases between. In DNA, the CDR3 is TGCGCCAGCAGTCAAGTACACACCTACGAGCAGTACTTC. This gives the protein CASSQVHTYEQYF.

The CDR3 here is CASSLGTGIYNEQFF. The CDR3 DNA reads TGTGCCAGCAGCTTGGGGACAGGCATCTACAATGAGCAGTTCTTC. This rearrangement joins TRBV5-8 to TRBJ2-1, with 7 bases matching TRBD1. The CDR3 sequence is 15 residues long. Trimming at V came to 0 bases and at J to 3 bases, leaving 3 bases not matched to a gene. CDR1 and CDR2 (germline): SGHTS, YDEGEE.

The chain recombines TRBV19 with TRBJ2-1; 11 bases agree with TRBD1. Germline V lookup: CDR1 LNHDA, CDR2 SQIVND (reference sequence). The CDR3 is made up of 14 amino acids. V shed 6 bases and J 9 bases; nucleotides not matched to a gene: 7. The CDR3 spells CASRMDRGRVEQFF. As DNA, the CDR3 is TGTGCCAGTAGGATGGACAGGGGGCGCGTTGAGCAGTTCTTC.

This clone has a single count. The chain couples TRBV19 to TRBJ2-5, with no clear D. Germline V gives CDR1 LNHDA, CDR2 SQIVND (reference sequence). This CDR3 is built from 13 residues. V gave up 3 bases and J gave up 2 bases, with 7 bases separating them. The chain's CDR3 is CASSMARQETQYF. In nucleotides, the CDR3 is TGTGCCAGTAGTATGGCCAGACAAGAGACCCAGTACTTC.

The chain carries TRBV27 and TRBJ2-7; TRBD1 is a possible D gene (6 bases). Germline CDR1 reads MNHEY; CDR2 reads SMNVEV (reference sequence). This CDR3 contains 14 residues. V lost 5 bases and J lost 2, with 13 bases in between. The CDR3: CASSTTGPPYEQYF. CDR3 in DNA: TGTGCCAGCAGTACAACAGGGCCCCCCTACGAGCAGTACTTC.

V gene TRBV3-1 (or the pseudogene TRBV3-2) combines with J gene TRBJ2-1; tentative D call: TRBD2 (5 bases). The CDR3 is 16 residues long. Trimming pared 1 base from V and 0 bases from J, leaving 10 bases between. The germline V gene has CDR1 LGHDT and CDR2 YNNKEL (reference sequence). CDR3 coding DNA: TGTGCCAGCAGCCAAGCGGGGTTGAGCTCCTACAATGAGCAGTTCTTC. Translated, it gives CASSQAGLSSYNEQFF.

The genes are TRBV12-3 or TRBV12-4 and TRBJ2-2, with 7 bases that match TRBD1. The CDR3 spans 13 residues. J lost 7 bases, V lost 6 bases, and 5 bases had no gene match. For the CDR3, the DNA is TGTGCCAGCAGACGGACAGGCATCGGGGAGCTGTTTTTT. It yields the protein CASRRTGIGELFF.

The chain recombines TRBV7-9 with TRBJ2-7; 8 positions match TRBD1. Germline-derived CDR1 and CDR2 are SEHNR and FQNEAQ (reference sequence). V lost 1 base to trimming and J lost 4 bases; unmatched junction nucleotides: 3. The CDR3 is made up of 14 amino acids. The CDR3 DNA sequence: TGTGCCAGCAGCTTAGAGGGACAGGTATACGAGCAGTACTTC. It encodes CASSLEGQVYEQYF.

The rearrangement joins TRBV6-5 to TRBJ1-6; D is ambiguous. The CDR3 runs to 13 residues. The germline gives CDR1 MNHEY, CDR2 SVGAGI. V was clipped by 8 bases and J by 1 base, with 6 bases between them. The DNA for the CDR3 is TGTGCCAGCCAGAAGTCCTATAATTCACCCCTCCACTTT. This codes for CASQKSYNSPLHF.

This clone appeared a few times. The rearrangement uses TRBV1 and TRBJ2-2; the D call in the table, TRBD2, was not verified against the DNA. TRBV1 is noted as a pseudogene. The CDR3 length is 16 residues. The CDR3 loop reads CTSGIGAGGRTGELFF. CDR3 nucleotide sequence: TGCACCAGCGGGATCGGTGCGGGAGGTCGGACCGGGGAGCTGTTTTTT.

The CDR3 region has the DNA TGTGCCAGCAGTTTACCCTTAGGGCAGGGGGCGGATCAGCCCCAGCATTTT. It is translated as CASSLPLGQGADQPQHF. The J gene is TRBJ1-5, the V gene TRBV28; 8 bases are a match to TRBD1. The CDR3 covers 17 residues. The germline V gene encodes CDR1 MDHEN and CDR2 SYDVKM. The V and J ends lost 2 bases and 5 bases, in that order; junction bases with no gene match: 11.